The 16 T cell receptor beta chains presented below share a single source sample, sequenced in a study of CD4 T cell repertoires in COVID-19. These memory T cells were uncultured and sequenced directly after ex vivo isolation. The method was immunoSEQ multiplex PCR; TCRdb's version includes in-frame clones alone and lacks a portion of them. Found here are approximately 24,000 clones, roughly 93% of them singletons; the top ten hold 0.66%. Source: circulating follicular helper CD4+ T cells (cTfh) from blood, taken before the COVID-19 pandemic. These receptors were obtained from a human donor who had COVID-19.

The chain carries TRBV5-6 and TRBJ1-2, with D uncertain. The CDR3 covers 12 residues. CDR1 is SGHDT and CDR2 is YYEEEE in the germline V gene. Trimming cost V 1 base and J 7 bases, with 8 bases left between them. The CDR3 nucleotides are TGTGCCAGCAGCTTGTTGAGGATTGGCTACACCTTC. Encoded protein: CASSLLRIGYTF.

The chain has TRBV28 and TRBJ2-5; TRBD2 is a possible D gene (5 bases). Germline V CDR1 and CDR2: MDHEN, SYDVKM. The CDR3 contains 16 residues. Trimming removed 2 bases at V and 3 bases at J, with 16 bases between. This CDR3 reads CASSLVATKGKETQYF. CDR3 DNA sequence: TGTGCCAGCAGTTTAGTAGCGACTAAAGGAAAAGAGACCCAGTACTTC.

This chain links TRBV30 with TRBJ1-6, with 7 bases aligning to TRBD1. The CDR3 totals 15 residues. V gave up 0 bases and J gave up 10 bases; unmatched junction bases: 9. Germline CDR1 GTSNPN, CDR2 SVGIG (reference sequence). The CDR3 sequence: CAWSVDYRGRSPLHF. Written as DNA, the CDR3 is TGTGCCTGGAGTGTGGATTACAGGGGTCGGTCACCCCTCCACTTT. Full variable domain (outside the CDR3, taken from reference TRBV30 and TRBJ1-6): SQTIHQWPATLVQPVGSPLSLECTVEGTSNPNLYWYRQAAGRGLQLLFYSVGIGQISSEVPQNLSASRPQDRQFILSSKKLLLSDSGFYLCAWSVDYRGRSPLHFGNGTRLTVT.

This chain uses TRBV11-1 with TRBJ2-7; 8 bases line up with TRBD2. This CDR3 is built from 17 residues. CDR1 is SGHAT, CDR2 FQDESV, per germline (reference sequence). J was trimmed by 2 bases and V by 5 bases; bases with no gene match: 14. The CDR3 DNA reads TGTGCCAGCAGCCACACTTCCGGCTTCGGGGGGGCCTACGAGCAGTACTTC. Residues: CASSHTSGFGGAYEQYF.

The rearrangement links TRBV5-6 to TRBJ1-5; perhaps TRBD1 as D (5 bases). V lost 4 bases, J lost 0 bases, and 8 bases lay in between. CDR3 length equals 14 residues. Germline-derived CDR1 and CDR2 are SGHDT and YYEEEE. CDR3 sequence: CASSRQNSNQPQHF. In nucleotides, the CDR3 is TGTGCCAGCAGCCGACAGAATAGCAATCAGCCCCAGCATTTT.

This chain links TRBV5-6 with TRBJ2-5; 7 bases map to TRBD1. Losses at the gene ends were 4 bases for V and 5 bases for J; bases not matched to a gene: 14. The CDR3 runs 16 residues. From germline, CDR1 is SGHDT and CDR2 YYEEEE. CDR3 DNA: TGTGCCAGCAGCACCGGGACAGAAAGAAAGCGGGAGACCCAGTACTTC. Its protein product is CASSTGTERKRETQYF. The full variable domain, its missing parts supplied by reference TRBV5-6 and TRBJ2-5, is DAGVTQSPTHLIKTRGQQVTLRCSPKSGHDTVSWYQQALGQGPQFIFQYYEEEERQRGNFPDRFSGHQFPNYSSELNVNALLLGDSALYLCASSTGTERKRETQYFGPGTRLLVL.

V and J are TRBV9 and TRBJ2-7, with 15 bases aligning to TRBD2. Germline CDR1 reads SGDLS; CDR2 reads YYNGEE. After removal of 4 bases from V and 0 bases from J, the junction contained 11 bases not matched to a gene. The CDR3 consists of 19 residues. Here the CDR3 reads CASSTGTSGRYSSSYEQYF. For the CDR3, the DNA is TGTGCCAGCAGCACAGGGACTAGCGGGAGGTACTCGAGCTCCTACGAGCAGTACTTC.

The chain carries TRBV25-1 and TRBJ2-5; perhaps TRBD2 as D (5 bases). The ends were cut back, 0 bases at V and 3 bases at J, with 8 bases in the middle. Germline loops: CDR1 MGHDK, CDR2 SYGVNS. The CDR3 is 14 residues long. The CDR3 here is CASSEYAGEETQYF. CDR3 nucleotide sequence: TGTGCCAGCAGTGAATATGCCGGGGAAGAGACCCAGTACTTC.

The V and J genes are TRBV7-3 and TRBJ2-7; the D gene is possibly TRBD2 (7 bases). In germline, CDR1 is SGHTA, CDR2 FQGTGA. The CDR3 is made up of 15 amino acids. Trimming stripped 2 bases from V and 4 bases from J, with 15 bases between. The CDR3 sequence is CASSLHGGPLYEQYF. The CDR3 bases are TGTGCCAGCAGCTTACACGGGGGGCCCCTTTACGAGCAGTACTTC.

The CDR3 nucleotides read TGTGCCAGTAGTAATAGCGGGGGCTCTCAAGAGACCCAGTACTTC. Translating gives CASSNSGGSQETQYF. The chain joins TRBV19 to TRBJ2-5; 9 bases match TRBD2. V lost 4 bases, J lost 2 bases, and 5 bases stayed unmatched. The CDR3 has 15 amino acids. Germline assignment: CDR1 LNHDA and CDR2 SQIVND (reference sequence).

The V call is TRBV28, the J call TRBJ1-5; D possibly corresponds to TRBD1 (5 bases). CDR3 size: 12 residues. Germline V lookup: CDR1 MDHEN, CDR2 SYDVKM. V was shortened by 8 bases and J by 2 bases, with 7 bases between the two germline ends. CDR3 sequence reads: CASRGGNQPQHF. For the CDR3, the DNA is TGTGCCAGCCGGGGGGGCAATCAGCCCCAGCATTTT.

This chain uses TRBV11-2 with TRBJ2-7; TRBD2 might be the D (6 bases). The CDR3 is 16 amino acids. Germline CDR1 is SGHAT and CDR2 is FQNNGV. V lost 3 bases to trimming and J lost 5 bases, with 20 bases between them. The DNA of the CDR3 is TGTGCCAGCAGCTTTCTAAACGGAGGGCCGGGGAACGAGCAGTACTTC. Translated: CASSFLNGGPGNEQYF.

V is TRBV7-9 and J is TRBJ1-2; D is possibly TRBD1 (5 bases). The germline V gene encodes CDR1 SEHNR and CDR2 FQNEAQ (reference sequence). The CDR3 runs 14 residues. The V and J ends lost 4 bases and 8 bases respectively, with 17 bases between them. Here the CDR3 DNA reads TGTGCCAGCAGCTCCCCCACGGGGGGGGTCGGCTACACCTTC. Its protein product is CASSSPTGGVGYTF.

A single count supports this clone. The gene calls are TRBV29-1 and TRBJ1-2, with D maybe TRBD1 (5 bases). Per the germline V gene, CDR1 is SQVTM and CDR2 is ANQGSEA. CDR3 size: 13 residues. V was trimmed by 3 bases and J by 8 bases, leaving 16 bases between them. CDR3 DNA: TGCAGCGTTGATGGGACTGCACCCCCCGGCTACACCTTC. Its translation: CSVDGTAPPGYTF.

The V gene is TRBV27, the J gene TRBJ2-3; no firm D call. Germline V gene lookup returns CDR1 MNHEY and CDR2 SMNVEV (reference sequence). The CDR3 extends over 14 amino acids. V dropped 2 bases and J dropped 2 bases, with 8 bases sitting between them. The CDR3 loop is CASSLVTNTDTQYF. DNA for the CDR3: TGTGCCAGCAGTTTAGTCACAAACACAGATACGCAGTATTTT.

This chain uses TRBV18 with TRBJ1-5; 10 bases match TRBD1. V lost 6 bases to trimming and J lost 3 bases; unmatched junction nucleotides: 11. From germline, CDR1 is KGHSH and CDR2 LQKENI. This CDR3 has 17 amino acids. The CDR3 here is CASSPGTGTGDNQPQHF. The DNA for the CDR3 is TGTGCCAGCTCCCCGGGGACCGGGACAGGGGACAATCAGCCCCAGCATTTT.